A selection of T cell receptor beta chains follows, all from one sample in a study of T cells after yellow fever vaccination. TCRdb passed the 5' RACE reads through MiXCR, listing each CDR3 protein once. The repertoire includes nearly 550,000 distinct CDR3 sequences, approximately 21% of them detected once, and roughly an eighth sits in the top ten. Specimen: PBMCs, collected 15 days after the yellow fever booster vaccination. These receptors all come from a man younger than 40 who received the YFV17D yellow fever vaccine. Both conserved end residues are part of each CDR3. The D gene is left open where the match is weak. Clone size, where shown, is once, few, many, or a class for clones that have expanded.

TRBV28	TRBJ2-7	NA	NA	CASSSPGSPGSYEQYF	TGTGCCAGCAGTTCCCCAGGGTCCCCTGGGTCCTACGAGCAGTACTTC
TRBV29-1	TRBJ2-1	few	NA	CSATTSRQFF	TGCAGCGCTACGACTAGTAGGCAGTTCTTC
TRBV12-3/TRBV12-4	TRBJ1-5	few	TRBD1	CASSGTGQPQHF	TGTGCCAGCAGTGGGACAGGGCAGCCCCAGCATTTT
TRBV10-2	TRBJ2-1	NA	TRBD2	CASREREDHYNEQFF	TGCGCCAGCAGAGAGCGGGAGGACCACTACAATGAGCAGTTCTTC
TRBV20-1	TRBJ1-5	few	NA	CSARDLRGFNQPQHF	TGCAGTGCTAGAGATCTAAGGGGTTTCAATCAGCCCCAGCATTTT
TRBV28	TRBJ2-7	few	NA	CASSFVGDRDEQYF	TGTGCCAGCAGTTTCGTGGGGGATAGGGACGAGCAGTACTTC
TRBV6-5	TRBJ2-7	few	NA	CASSSPGPTYEQYF	TGTGCCAGCAGTTCCCCCGGACCGACCTACGAGCAGTACTTC
TRBV4-1	TRBJ2-4	NA	NA	CASSPNLNPLENIQYF	TGCGCCAGCAGCCCAAATTTGAACCCGCTAGAGAACATTCAGTACTTC
TRBV28	TRBJ2-7	many	TRBD2	CASSLLAGSYEQYF	TGTGCCAGCAGTCTACTAGCGGGGAGCTACGAGCAGTACTTC
TRBV20-1	TRBJ2-7	NA	TRBD2	CSARDAPGTSGRYSYEQYF	TGCAGTGCTAGAGACGCCCCCGGGACTAGCGGGAGGTACTCCTACGAGCAGTACTTC
TRBV7-3	TRBJ2-5	few	NA	CASSLKGLYQETQYF	TGTGCCAGCAGCTTAAAGGGACTGTACCAAGAGACCCAGTACTTC
TRBV10-3	TRBJ2-3	NA	NA	CAISEPTTVPLTDTQYF	TGTGCCATCAGTGAGCCGACGACAGTACCGCTCACAGATACGCAGTATTTT
TRBV20-1	TRBJ1-1	NA	NA	CSSRAGLNTEAFF	TGCAGTTCAAGGGCTGGGCTTAACACTGAAGCTTTCTTT
TRBV3-1	TRBJ2-1	NA	NA	CASSQMGPNEQFF	TGTGCCAGCAGCCAAATGGGCCCCAATGAGCAGTTCTTC
TRBV20-1	TRBJ2-3	NA	NA	CSASLRADTQYF	TGCAGTGCATCACTCCGGGCAGATACGCAGTATTTT
TRBV9	TRBJ2-2	NA	NA	CASSVDGGGNTGELFF	TGTGCCAGCAGCGTAGATGGGGGCGGGAACACCGGGGAGCTGTTTTTT
TRBV6-5	TRBJ2-3	few	NA	CASSYSDGFDTDTQYF	TGTGCCAGCAGTTACTCCGACGGATTTGACACAGATACGCAGTATTTT
TRBV24-1	TRBJ2-5	few	TRBD2	CATSDRLAEIQETQYF	TGTGCCACCAGTGATAGACTAGCGGAAATCCAAGAGACCCAGTACTTC
TRBV7-9	TRBJ1-1	NA	NA	CASTEPPLNTEAFF	TGTGCCAGCACCGAGCCACCCTTGAACACTGAAGCTTTCTTT
TRBV7-6	TRBJ2-7	NA	TRBD1	CASSLEDRGREQYF	TGTGCCAGCAGCTTAGAGGACAGGGGGCGGGAGCAGTACTTC
TRBV7-2	TRBJ1-6	few	TRBD1	CASRAGTENTPLHF	TGTGCCAGCAGGGCCGGGACAGAAAATACGCCCCTCCACTTT
TRBV20-1	TRBJ2-7	NA	TRBD2	CSYYGGAGNSYEQYF	TGCAGTTATTATGGGGGAGCGGGAAACTCCTACGAGCAGTACTTC
TRBV5-1	TRBJ2-3	few	TRBD2	CASSGLAGGLTDTQYF	TGCGCCAGCAGCGGACTAGCGGGAGGCCTCACAGATACGCAGTATTTT
TRBV5-1	TRBJ2-7	NA	NA	CASSLESRNYEQYF	TGCGCCAGCAGCTTGGAGTCGCGGAACTACGAGCAGTACTTC
TRBV5-4	TRBJ2-3	NA	NA	CASSVFGTDTQYF	TGTGCCAGCAGCGTCTTTGGCACAGATACGCAGTATTTT
TRBV20-1	TRBJ2-7	NA	NA	CSATTLPYEQYF	TGCAGTGCTACTACTTTACCCTACGAGCAGTACTTC
TRBV9	TRBJ2-4	NA	NA	CASSVEGQSIQYF	TGTGCCAGCAGCGTAGAAGGCCAGAGCATTCAGTACTTC
TRBV29-1	TRBJ2-7	NA	TRBD2	CSAGGGQVHEQYF	TGCAGCGCCGGGGGGGGTCAGGTCCACGAGCAGTACTTC
TRBV11-3	TRBJ2-1	few	TRBD2	CASSSTGEGPQFF	TGTGCCAGCAGCTCCACGGGGGAGGGCCCGCAGTTCTTC
TRBV5-1	TRBJ2-5	NA	TRBD2	CASSLVAGEETQYF	TGCGCCAGCAGCTTGGTAGCGGGAGAAGAGACCCAGTACTTC
TRBV5-1	TRBJ2-1	few	TRBD2	CASSLAGLAGGMNEQFF	TGCGCCAGCAGCTTGGCCGGACTAGCGGGAGGTATGAATGAGCAGTTCTTC
TRBV18	TRBJ2-2	few	NA	CASSPQAAATGELFF	TGTGCCAGCTCACCACAGGCAGCGGCCACCGGGGAGCTGTTTTTT
TRBV7-2	TRBJ2-3	few	NA	CASSFGLADTQYF	TGTGCCAGCAGCTTTGGGCTAGCAGATACGCAGTATTTT
TRBV24-1	TRBJ2-1	few	NA	CATSEAGGGNEQFF	TGTGCCACCAGTGAGGCAGGTGGAGGGAATGAGCAGTTCTTC
TRBV20-1	TRBJ1-5	NA	NA	CSAGAGLNQPQHF	TGCAGTGCTGGTGCAGGGCTCAATCAGCCCCAGCATTTT
TRBV6-1	TRBJ2-3	NA	NA	CASSPASDTDTQYF	TGTGCCAGCAGTCCGGCCAGTGACACAGATACGCAGTATTTT
TRBV12-3/TRBV12-4	TRBJ2-5	NA	NA	CASRPPGPSQAETQYF	TGTGCCAGCAGGCCCCCGGGGCCCTCTCAAGCAGAGACCCAGTACTTC
TRBV24-1	TRBJ2-5	NA	TRBD1	CATSDPGTVQETQYF	TGTGCCACCAGTGACCCCGGGACAGTCCAAGAGACCCAGTACTTC
TRBV6-2/TRBV6-3	TRBJ2-7	few	NA	CASSYSPQAGPTYEQYF	TGTGCCAGCAGTTACTCTCCTCAGGCCGGGCCTACCTACGAGCAGTACTTC
TRBV6-1	TRBJ2-7	NA	NA	CASSPSTRGYEQYF	TGTGCCAGCAGTCCTTCGACGCGGGGATACGAGCAGTACTTC
TRBV19	TRBJ2-7	NA	NA	CASSIDQTDSSYEQYF	TGTGCCAGTAGTATAGATCAAACGGATTCCTCCTACGAGCAGTACTTC
TRBV7-2	TRBJ2-7	NA	NA	CASSQTGSQYF	TGTGCCAGCAGCCAAACAGGGTCGCAGTACTTC
TRBV28	TRBJ1-5	NA	NA	CASSSVGAISNQPQHF	TGTGCCAGCAGTTCCGTCGGGGCTATTAGCAATCAGCCCCAGCATTTT
TRBV9	TRBJ2-1	NA	NA	CASSVALSNEQFF	TGTGCCAGCAGCGTGGCACTTAGCAATGAGCAGTTCTTC
TRBV20-1	TRBJ2-5	NA	NA	CSVVPSWRTKETQYF	TGCAGTGTGGTTCCTAGTTGGCGAACCAAAGAGACCCAGTACTTC
TRBV2	TRBJ1-6	many	NA	CASSDWPSGRNSPLHF	TGTGCCAGCAGCGATTGGCCCTCAGGGAGGAATTCACCCCTCCACTTT
TRBV20-1	TRBJ2-1	few	TRBD2	CSAPDGLATGEQFF	TGCAGTGCACCCGACGGACTAGCTACGGGGGAGCAGTTCTTC
TRBV7-2	TRBJ2-7	many	NA	CASSMGRVGSEQYF	TGTGCCAGCAGCATGGGACGGGTAGGGAGCGAGCAGTACTTC
TRBV19	TRBJ1-5	once	TRBD1	CASSPLRTGVMSNQPQHF	TGTGCCAGTAGTCCCCTGAGGACAGGTGTTATGAGCAATCAGCCCCAGCATTTT